What follows are 30 T cell receptor beta chains derived from one specimen sequenced in a study of blood T cell repertoires in COVID-19. Some clones are missing from TCRdb's copy, which holds only in-frame ones; the method was immunoSEQ multiplex PCR. Among some 210,000 clones listed, approximately 80% were seen once. Source material: PBMCs or T cells enriched from blood (not recorded which). The receptors shown here come from a man aged 25-40 years with acute COVID-19.

This chain links TRBV12-5 with TRBJ1-2; no definite D call. V was pared by 1 base and J by 2 bases, with 5 bases between. CDR1 LGHNT and CDR2 FRNRAP come from the germline V gene. The CDR3 runs to 13 residues. CDR3 sequence (DNA): TGTGCTAGTGGTTTGGCGGGGAACTATGGCTACACCTTC. Translation gives CASGLAGNYGYTF.

The chain joins TRBV19 to TRBJ1-2; D perhaps matches TRBD1 (6 bases). V lost 4 bases and J lost 1, with 13 bases in between. Germline V gives CDR1 LNHDA, CDR2 SQIVND (reference sequence). The CDR3 loop spans 15 amino acids. Written as DNA, the CDR3 is TGTGCCAGTAGTAGGGGGGGCGGCGATAACTATGGCTACACCTTC. Amino acid sequence: CASSRGGGDNYGYTF.

As to this clone: At the DNA level, this CDR3 is encoded by other sequences in the same sample as well. This rearrangement joins TRBV11-2 to TRBJ2-5; 9 nucleotides line up with TRBD2. The CDR3 is 15 amino acids. The junction had 6 bases not matched to a gene; V was cut back by 2 bases and J by 5 bases. Germline assignment: CDR1 SGHAT and CDR2 FQNNGV. CDR3 sequence reads: CASSLSSGGGETQYF. CDR3 nucleotide sequence: TGTGCCAGCAGCTTAAGTAGCGGGGGAGGGGAGACCCAGTACTTC.

The rearrangement joins TRBV6-1 to TRBJ1-2, with 8 bases identical to TRBD1. Germline V lookup: CDR1 MNHNS, CDR2 SASEGT. This CDR3 is built from 19 residues. After removal of 1 base from V and 1 base from J, the junction contained 14 bases not matched to a gene. As DNA, the CDR3 is TGTGCCAGCAGTGAAGTGCGGGACAGGAGACCATTCTTTAACTATGGCTACACCTTC. It is translated as CASSEVRDRRPFFNYGYTF.

The rearrangement joins TRBV7-2 to TRBJ2-1, with TRBD2 identical over 12 bases. The CDR3 contains 15 residues. Germline CDR1 SGHTA, CDR2 FQGNSA. The J segment lost 5 bases and the V segment lost 3 bases, leaving 2 bases of the junction unmatched. The CDR3 is CASSLTSGGHNEQFF. In DNA form, the CDR3 reads TGTGCCAGCAGCTTGACTAGCGGGGGACACAATGAGCAGTTCTTC.

The chain links TRBV7-3 to TRBJ1-2; 7 positions match TRBD1. Germline V lookup: CDR1 SGHTA, CDR2 FQGTGA. Losses at the gene ends were 5 bases for V and 4 bases for J; bases not matched to a gene: 7. There are 14 residues in the CDR3. The CDR3 DNA sequence: TGTGCCAGCAGCAGACAGGGCGAGGGCTATGGCTACACCTTC. It specifies CASSRQGEGYGYTF.

The gene calls are TRBV27 and TRBJ2-7; 7 nucleotides agree with TRBD2. CDR3 length: 15 residues. Germline values: CDR1 MNHEY, CDR2 SMNVEV (reference sequence). Losses at the gene ends were 6 bases for V and 3 bases for J; bases not matched to a gene: 11. The CDR3: CASSFIGLADYEQYF. The CDR3 nucleotides read TGTGCCAGCAGCTTCATCGGGCTAGCGGACTACGAGCAGTACTTC.

The sample holds a few counts of this clone. V usage is TRBV6-5 and J usage is TRBJ2-2; D is possibly TRBD1 (8 bases). This CDR3 region has 14 residues. The ends were cut back, 5 bases at V and 6 bases at J, with 13 bases in the middle. Germline V gene data show CDR1 as MNHEY and CDR2 as SVGAGI. The CDR3 nucleotides read TGTGCCAGCAGTCCCACAGGGGGGGCCGGGGAGCTGTTTTTT. Its translation is CASSPTGGAGELFF.

V usage is TRBV9 and J usage is TRBJ1-2, with TRBD1 matching over 10 bases. This CDR3 is 16 amino acids long. Trimming took 0 bases from V and 8 from J; bases not matched to a gene: 10. Germline V gene data show CDR1 as SGDLS and CDR2 as YYNGEE. The CDR3 bases are TGTGCCAGCAGCGTAGGAGACAGGGGGCACTCCCTGGGCTACACCTTC. As protein: CASSVGDRGHSLGYTF.

This clone was observed once. The chain uses TRBV5-1 and TRBJ2-3; unclear D gene. The V gene's germline CDR1 is SGHRS and CDR2 YFSETQ. The CDR3 is 14 amino acids. Trimming took off 0 bases at V and 6 bases at J, with 11 bases between the two ends. The CDR3 nucleotides are TGCGCCAGCAGCTTGGCCACCAGGCTCGATACGCAGTATTTT. Translation: CASSLATRLDTQYF. Combining the CDR3 with reference TRBV5-1 and TRBJ2-3 gives the whole variable domain KAGVTQTPRYLIKTRGQQVTLSCSPISGHRSVSWYQQTPGQGLQFLFEYFSETQRNKGNFPGRFSGRQFSNSRSEMNVSTLELGDSALYLCASSLATRLDTQYFGPGTRLTVL.

This clone was counted a single time. The rearrangement links TRBV7-2 to TRBJ2-1; weak D call: TRBD2 (5 bases). Trimming cost V 8 bases and J 5 bases, with 13 bases left between them. Looked up from germline, CDR1 is SGHTA and CDR2 is FQGNSA. The CDR3 spans 13 residues. The CDR3 region has the DNA TGTGCCAGCGCTCGGGATGGGAACAATGAGCAGTTCTTC. It yields the protein CASARDGNNEQFF.

The chain uses TRBV6-5 and TRBJ2-2; perhaps TRBD2 as D (5 bases). Trimming shortened V by 2 bases and J by 3 bases, and 10 bases separated the two germline ends. Germline CDR1 MNHEY, CDR2 SVGAGI. This CDR3 has 15 residues. The CDR3 sequence is CASSYISGYTGELFF. Written as DNA, the CDR3 is TGTGCCAGCAGTTACATATCGGGGTACACCGGGGAGCTGTTTTTT.

V usage is TRBV5-1 and J usage is TRBJ1-1, with D perhaps matching TRBD1 (6 bases). Per the germline V gene, CDR1 is SGHRS and CDR2 is YFSETQ. The CDR3 spans 14 residues. Between the trimmed V and J ends, which lost 5 bases and 4 bases, there was a span of 15 bases. DNA of the CDR3: TGCGCCAGCAGTAACCCAGGGGCTTTCACTGAAGCTTTCTTT. This translates into CASSNPGAFTEAFF.

This clone has a handful of counts. V and J are TRBV29-1 and TRBJ1-5, with D maybe TRBD1 (5 bases). From germline, CDR1 is SQVTM and CDR2 ANQGSEA. The CDR3 covers 13 residues. V lost 4 bases and J 6 bases, leaving 13 bases between the germline ends. CDR3: CSVAGGESQPQHF. The CDR3, as DNA: TGCAGCGTTGCTGGGGGGGAGAGTCAGCCCCAGCATTTT.

In its sample, this clone was seen a few times. The chain carries TRBV7-2 and TRBJ1-1; D possibly corresponds to TRBD1 (6 bases). From germline, CDR1 is SGHTA and CDR2 FQGNSA. Deletions cut 5 bases from V and 5 bases from J, with 18 bases between. The CDR3 consists of 15 residues. The CDR3 loop reads CASSTRVITGTEAFF. CDR3 DNA sequence: TGTGCCAGCAGCACGCGCGTCATCACAGGGACTGAAGCTTTCTTT.

This clone was found a few times. The rearrangement links TRBV2 to TRBJ1-1; no definite D call. V was cut by 2 bases and J by 7 bases, with 5 bases left in between. The germline V gene has CDR1 SNHLY and CDR2 FYNNEI. CDR3 length equals 11 residues. CDR3 protein: CASSEQIEAFF. The CDR3 bases are TGTGCCAGCAGTGAACAGATTGAAGCTTTCTTT.

This chain connects TRBV9 to TRBJ1-1, with 7 positions matching TRBD1. The CDR3 is 14 residues long. The V gene end was trimmed by 4 bases and the J gene end by 0 bases; junction bases not matched to a gene: 3. Germline CDR1 and CDR2: SGDLS and YYNGEE. CDR3: CASSKQGMNTEAFF. CDR3 nucleotide sequence: TGTGCCAGCAGCAAACAGGGGATGAACACTGAAGCTTTCTTT.

V usage is TRBV2 and J usage is TRBJ1-2; 8 bases are shared with TRBD1. J was trimmed by 4 bases and V by 4 bases; bases with no gene match: 5. CDR1 SNHLY and CDR2 FYNNEI come from the germline V gene. The length of the CDR3 is 14 residues. The CDR3 DNA reads as TGTGCCAGCAGTGGGGCAGGGGGCGTCTATGGCTACACCTTC. Translation gives CASSGAGGVYGYTF.

The rearrangement links TRBV28 to TRBJ1-2; D call uncertain. V lost 7 bases and J lost 3, with 15 bases in between. Germline assignment: CDR1 MDHEN and CDR2 SYDVKM. The CDR3 extends over 14 amino acids. The CDR3 here is CASTSAGIYYGYTF. The CDR3 DNA reads TGTGCCAGCACCTCCGCGGGGATCTACTATGGCTACACCTTC.

This clone has only a few counts. CDR3 in amino acids: CASSLVAGHQPQHF. The CDR3 bases are TGTGCCAGCAGCTTAGTGGCAGGGCATCAGCCCCAGCATTTT. The chain uses TRBV11-2 and TRBJ1-5; possibly TRBD1 for D (5 bases). The CDR3 totals 14 residues. Looked up from germline, CDR1 is SGHAT and CDR2 is FQNNGV. V gave up 1 base and J gave up 5 bases, with 9 bases separating them.

The chain uses TRBV29-1 and TRBJ1-5, with TRBD1 identical over 7 bases. Germline V lookup: CDR1 SQVTM, CDR2 ANQGSEA. The CDR3 spans 13 residues. Unmatched junction bases numbered 6, after V lost 6 bases and J lost 4 bases. DNA for the CDR3: TGCAGCGTAGGGGGACAGCCAAATCAGCCCCAGCATTTT. Translated: CSVGGQPNQPQHF.

The chain employs TRBV3-1 (or the pseudogene TRBV3-2) and TRBJ2-5, with no clear D. CDR1 and CDR2 from the germline V gene are LGHDT and YNNKEL (reference sequence). The ends were cut back, 1 base at V and 5 bases at J, with 11 bases in the middle. This CDR3 spans 14 amino acids. The CDR3 loop is CASSQVGRWETQYF. DNA for the CDR3: TGTGCCAGCAGCCAAGTTGGCCGCTGGGAGACCCAGTACTTC.

The CDR3 protein is CASTPGTSFHEQYF. The CDR3 nucleotides read TGTGCCAGCACCCCCGGGACTAGCTTCCACGAGCAGTACTTC. The chain has TRBV6-5 and TRBJ2-7; 9 nucleotides match TRBD2. The germline gives CDR1 MNHEY, CDR2 SVGAGI. CDR3 size: 14 residues. Trimming at V came to 7 bases and at J to 5 bases, leaving 9 bases not matched to a gene.

The J gene is TRBJ1-5, the V gene TRBV7-3, with 7 bases identical to TRBD1. Germline V gives CDR1 SGHTA, CDR2 FQGTGA. Trimming cost V 8 bases and J 2 bases; bases outside gene matches: 3. The CDR3 is 13 amino acids. CDR3 protein: CASGTVGNQPQHF. In nucleotides, the CDR3 is TGTGCCAGCGGGACAGTAGGCAATCAGCCCCAGCATTTT.

The chain links TRBV3-1 (or the pseudogene TRBV3-2) to TRBJ2-5; 9 nucleotides line up with TRBD2. Germline assignment: CDR1 LGHDT and CDR2 YNNKEL (reference sequence). Trimming took 1 base from V and 8 from J; bases not matched to a gene: 8. This CDR3 spans 15 amino acids. CDR3 residues: CASSQGGIAGATQYF. The CDR3 DNA reads TGTGCCAGCAGCCAAGGTGGAATAGCGGGGGCAACCCAGTACTTC.

The CDR3 reads CASSEKGAITEAFF. Written as DNA, the CDR3 is TGTGCCAGCAGTGAAAAGGGGGCTATCACTGAAGCTTTCTTT. The rearrangement uses TRBV2 and TRBJ1-1; TRBD1 aligns across 7 bases. The V gene's germline CDR1 is SNHLY and CDR2 FYNNEI. J gave up 4 bases and V 2 bases, and 4 bases lay outside the gene matches. The CDR3 spans 14 residues.

V and J are TRBV9 and TRBJ1-3; TRBD1 matches at 9 bases. Per the germline V gene, CDR1 is SGDLS and CDR2 is YYNGEE. This CDR3 is built from 18 residues. Trimming took 3 bases from V and 2 from J; bases not matched to a gene: 12. This CDR3 is CASSGGTGTLLAGNTIYF. The DNA of the CDR3 is TGTGCCAGCAGCGGGGGGACAGGGACTCTCTTAGCTGGAAACACCATATATTTT.

The J gene is TRBJ1-2, the V gene TRBV5-1, with 7 bases matching TRBD1. This CDR3 is built from 16 residues. V shed 1 base and J 8 bases; nucleotides not matched to a gene: 14. Germline-derived CDR1 and CDR2 are SGHRS and YFSETQ. The CDR3 here is CASSLLGQVEVEGYTF. In DNA form, the CDR3 reads TGCGCCAGCAGCTTGCTAGGACAGGTCGAGGTTGAAGGCTACACCTTC.

V gene TRBV5-6 combines with J gene TRBJ2-1, with D possibly TRBD2 on 6 matching bases. Per germline, CDR1 SGHDT and CDR2 YYEEEE. V lost 5 bases to trimming and J lost 7 bases, with 13 bases between them. This CDR3 region has 13 residues. CDR3 protein: CASRGGGENEQFF. The CDR3 DNA reads TGTGCCAGCAGAGGTGGCGGGGAGAATGAGCAGTTCTTC.

The rearrangement uses TRBV5-1 and TRBJ2-1, with TRBD1 identical over 7 bases. The V segment lost 3 bases and the J segment 2 bases; nucleotides outside the gene matches: 8. The germline CDR1 and CDR2 sequences are SGHRS and YFSETQ. This CDR3 has 16 amino acids. The CDR3 protein is CASSSGSGGTYNEQFF. DNA of the CDR3: TGCGCCAGCAGCTCTGGCTCAGGGGGTACCTACAATGAGCAGTTCTTC.